This TCR beta chain appears in the sequencing data of a study of cytomegalovirus exposure and HLA in healthy donors. Study results and caveats: High specificity and sensitivity for cytomegalovirus status were reported for the classifier. A list of more than 150 TCR beta chains associated with cytomegalovirus was given. In vitro experiments confirmed that a few CMV-associated chains were specific for CMV antigens.

The data were produced by immunoSEQ multiplex PCR, yet TCRdb's version contains in-frame clones alone and is incomplete. The data hold roughly 260,000 clones, with 85% to 90% observed a single time. In regard to this clone: What it recognizes is unknown.

The donors were in the 120-subject validation cohort, distinct from the 666-subject first cohort. The CDR3 is made up of 12 amino acids. Germline V lookup: CDR1 SEHNR, CDR2 FQNEAQ (reference sequence). V lost 2 bases and J lost 11; bases outside the gene matches: 5. The TCR sequence derives from a woman aged 18 to 35 in good health and CMV-seronegative. Sequenced material: PBMCs. The chain employs TRBV7-9 and TRBJ1-1; 7 nucleotides align to TRBD1. CDR3 sequence (DNA): TGTGCCAGCAGCTTACTGGAGGACAGGGCTTTCTTT. Its protein product is CASSLLEDRAFF.